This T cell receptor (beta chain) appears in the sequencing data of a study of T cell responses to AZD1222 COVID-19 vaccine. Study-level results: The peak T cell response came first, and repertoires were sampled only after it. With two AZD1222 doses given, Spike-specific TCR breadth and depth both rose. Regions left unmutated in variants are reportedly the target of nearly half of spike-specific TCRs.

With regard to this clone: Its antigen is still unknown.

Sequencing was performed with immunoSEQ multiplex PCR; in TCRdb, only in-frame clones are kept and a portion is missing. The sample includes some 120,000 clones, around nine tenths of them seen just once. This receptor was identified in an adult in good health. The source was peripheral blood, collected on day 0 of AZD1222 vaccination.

CDR3 sequence reads: CASSRERYEQYF. The CDR3 nucleotides read TGTGCCTCTAGCCGGGAGCGGTACGAGCAGTACTTC. V usage is TRBV10-3 and J usage is TRBJ2-7, with D tentatively TRBD2 (6 bases). CDR1 and CDR2 (germline): ENHRY, SYGVKD. The V end lost 11 bases, the J end lost 4 bases, and 15 bases lay between the germline ends. This CDR3 contains 12 residues.